The clone carrying this T cell receptor (beta chain) was counted a few times. Its antigen is unknown. Per the germline V gene, CDR1 is SQVTM and CDR2 is ANQGSEA. This CDR3 contains 16 residues. The J segment lost 0 bases and the V segment lost 7 bases, leaving 11 bases of the junction unmatched. The data belong to a study of beta chain features in type 1 diabetes. Study-wide points: Amplification by PCR could prefer shorter templates, with the same effect in patients and controls.

cDNA synthesis used the whole RNA isolate, giving expressed TCRB sequences. Sequencing was performed with immunoSEQ multiplex PCR; in TCRdb, only in-frame clones are kept and a portion is missing. The table lists more than 300,000 clones, approximately 8.2% of them singletons, with around 0.44% in the top ten. The V gene is TRBV29-1, the J gene TRBJ2-1; 8 bases map to TRBD2. The receptor's source is a woman aged 18-30 years in good health. The specimen sequenced was central memory CD4+ T cells from blood. CDR3 amino acids: CSARGMREASYNEQFF. The CDR3 DNA reads TGCAGCGCCCGAGGCATGCGGGAGGCCTCCTACAATGAGCAGTTCTTC.